This record looks at one T cell receptor beta chain sequence and its context. Its target is unknown. CDR3 size: 12 residues. The germline gives CDR1 SQVTM, CDR2 ANQGSEA. With 6 bases clipped from V and 7 bases from J, the junction kept 4 bases outside the gene matches. This sample stems from a study of OX40 agonist ivuxolimab in advanced cancers. Study summary: Patients' therapy was ivuxolimab, an antibody that acts as an agonist of OX40 (CD134). Study findings and constraints: Compared with CD4+, CD8+ T cells on average had more expanded clones.

The protocol was immunoSEQ multiplex PCR, while the TCRdb copy is restricted to in-frame clones and leaves out a portion. The sample consists of about 50,000 clones, about 85% of them appearing once. Material: CD4+ or CD8+ T cells sorted from blood, obtained in a trial of the OX40 agonist ivuxolimab. The chain employs TRBV29-1 and TRBJ2-1; 9 bases are shared with TRBD1. This clonotype originated in an adult with an advanced solid tumor such as melanoma, head and neck, liver or kidney cancer. The CDR3 region is CSVGGQGNEQFF. In nucleotides, the CDR3 is TGCAGCGTAGGGGGACAGGGAAATGAGCAGTTCTTC.